The clone carrying this T cell receptor beta chain was counted many times. This sample stems from a study of early T cells in non-severe SARS-CoV-2 infection. TCRdb called the 5' RACE reads again in MiXCR, with one record for every CDR3 protein. Of 17,000 or so distinct CDR3 sequences in the sample, more than 5.5% were seen once. The CDR3 extends over 14 amino acids. V lost 3 bases, J lost 5 bases, and 13 bases lay in between. The sequencing here drew on whole blood, taken at baseline. This sequence was found in an adult who was a healthcare worker with PCR-confirmed SARS-CoV-2 infection or an uninfected control (not recorded which). J is TRBJ1-1 and V is TRBV12-3 or TRBV12-4, with D perhaps TRBD1 (6 bases). CDR3 DNA sequence: TGTGCCAGCAGTTTGGGGGGCGCGGGTACTGAAGCTTTCTTT. It translates to CASSLGGAGTEAFF.